A selection of T cell receptor beta chains follows, all from one sample in a study of cytomegalovirus exposure and HLA in healthy donors. Using immunoSEQ multiplex PCR, the repertoire was profiled, and TCRdb retains in-frame clones only, with some absent. Counted here are roughly 200,000 clones, approximately 9.5% occurring once; the ten biggest clones make up 1% to 1.5%. The sample consisted of PBMCs. Receptors were obtained from a woman in her 30s in good health and CMV-seropositive. CDR3s include the opening cysteine and the closing phenylalanine or tryptophan. D genes are given only for firm matches. Size values are once, few and many counts, or a class for expanded clones, and some rows have none.

abundance: -
j_gene: TRBJ2-7
d_gene: -
v_gene: TRBV5-4
CDR3nt: TGTGCCAGCAGCACACAGGGGAGGTTCTACGAGCAGTACTTC
CDR3aa: CASSTQGRFYEQYF

abundance: -
j_gene: TRBJ2-2
d_gene: -
v_gene: TRBV18
CDR3nt: TGTGCCAGCCGACGGTCGGGGACACTGAACACCGGGGAGCTGTTTTTT
CDR3aa: CASRRSGTLNTGELFF

abundance: -
j_gene: TRBJ2-3
d_gene: -
v_gene: TRBV19
CDR3nt: TGTGCCAGTGGTCGAGGGGGGGGCCCAGATAAGCAGTATTTT
CDR3aa: CASGRGGGPDKQYF

abundance: -
j_gene: TRBJ2-5
d_gene: -
v_gene: TRBV5-1
CDR3nt: TGCGCCAGCAGCTTGGCCGCACGGGGGACCCAGTACTTC
CDR3aa: CASSLAARGTQYF

abundance: -
j_gene: TRBJ1-4
d_gene: TRBD1
v_gene: TRBV14
CDR3nt: TGTGCCAGCAGCCCTTACAGGGGGCCGAGAGAAAAACTGTTTTTT
CDR3aa: CASSPYRGPREKLFF

abundance: few
j_gene: TRBJ2-7
d_gene: -
v_gene: TRBV10-1
CDR3nt: TGCGCCAGCAGTGATACTGCGTACGAGCAGTACTTC
CDR3aa: CASSDTAYEQYF

abundance: -
j_gene: TRBJ1-4
d_gene: -
v_gene: TRBV7-9
CDR3nt: TGTGCCAGCAGACCCGCAGAAGATACAGCGGTTCGGGAAAAACTGTTTTTT
CDR3aa: CASRPAEDTAVREKLFF

abundance: few
j_gene: TRBJ1-1
d_gene: TRBD1
v_gene: TRBV2
CDR3nt: TGTGCCAGCAGACCCGACAGGGAGAACACTGAAGCTTTCTTT
CDR3aa: CASRPDRENTEAFF

abundance: -
j_gene: TRBJ1-3
d_gene: -
v_gene: TRBV14
CDR3nt: TGTGCCAGCAGCCAGGGCGCGGGAGGAAACACCATATATTTT
CDR3aa: CASSQGAGGNTIYF

abundance: -
j_gene: TRBJ1-2
d_gene: -
v_gene: TRBV7-9
CDR3nt: TGTGCCAGCAGCCCGTCGGGACATGCAGTCGGCTACACCTTC
CDR3aa: CASSPSGHAVGYTF

abundance: few
j_gene: TRBJ1-1
d_gene: TRBD1
v_gene: TRBV9
CDR3nt: TGTGCCAGCAGCGTCGTCACAGGGGTGAACACTGAAGCTTTCTTT
CDR3aa: CASSVVTGVNTEAFF

abundance: few
j_gene: TRBJ2-7
d_gene: -
v_gene: TRBV13
CDR3nt: TGTGCCAGCAGCTCCCCGGCGGAGCAATCCTACGAGCAGTACTTC
CDR3aa: CASSSPAEQSYEQYF

abundance: few
j_gene: TRBJ1-2
d_gene: -
v_gene: TRBV11-2
CDR3nt: TGTGCCAGCAGCCCGGACACCTCCTATGGCTACACCTTC
CDR3aa: CASSPDTSYGYTF